The 14 T cell receptor beta chains below all came from one sample that was sequenced in a study of T cells after yellow fever vaccination. In TCRdb, the 5' RACE reads were re-called with MiXCR into one record per CDR3 protein. The profile shows around 60,000 distinct CDR3 sequences, approximately 6% of them singletons. The starting material was PBMCs, either bulk or a sorted T-cell subset (CD4+, CD8+, memory, or dextramer-sorted; not recorded which), obtained on the day of the yellow fever booster vaccination. The receptors derive from a young man who received the YFV17D yellow fever vaccine.

There are a few counts of this clonotype. The chain couples TRBV5-5 to TRBJ2-7, with unresolved D. V gave up 3 bases and J gave up 2 bases, with 9 bases separating them. CDR3 length: 13 amino acids. Per germline, CDR1 SGHKS and CDR2 YYEKEE (reference sequence). This CDR3 reads CASSWDETYEQYF. The CDR3 nucleotides are TGTGCCAGCAGCTGGGATGAAACCTACGAGCAGTACTTC.

The chain is built from TRBV7-9 and TRBJ1-1; D is perhaps TRBD1 (5 bases). The CDR3 is 14 residues long. Per the germline V gene, CDR1 is SEHNR and CDR2 is FQNEAQ (reference sequence). V was pared by 1 base and J by 5 bases, with 11 bases between. CDR3 nucleotides: TGTGCCAGCAGCTTAGTTCAGGGTTGGACTGAAGCTTTCTTT. As protein: CASSLVQGWTEAFF.

This clonotype was picked up many times. V and J are TRBV7-2 and TRBJ1-5; D is unclear. CDR3 length equals 15 residues. Trimming removed 0 bases from V and 5 bases from J, with 11 bases in between. Germline V gives CDR1 SGHTA, CDR2 FQGNSA. The CDR3 DNA sequence: TGTGCCAGCAGCTTAGCGGCCCTCGTCGATCAGCCCCAGCATTTT. Its protein product is CASSLAALVDQPQHF.

The J gene is TRBJ1-4, the V gene TRBV20-1; D perhaps matches TRBD1 (5 bases). Germline lookup yields CDR1 DFQATT and CDR2 SNEGSKA (reference sequence). The V and J ends lost 5 bases and 5 bases respectively, with 12 bases between them. CDR3 length equals 13 residues. The CDR3 loop is CSARRQLNEKLFF. In nucleotides, the CDR3 is TGCAGTGCTCGGAGACAGCTCAATGAAAAACTGTTTTTT.

This clonotype was observed many times. V is TRBV27 and J is TRBJ2-5, with D possibly TRBD2 on 5 matching bases. V lost 5 bases, J lost 5 bases, and 18 bases lay in between. Germline V gene sequence: CDR1 MNHEY, CDR2 SMNVEV (reference sequence). The CDR3 covers 15 residues. In nucleotides, the CDR3 is TGTGCCAGCAGTCGCAACCTCTTAGCGACGGAGACCCAGTACTTC. This codes for CASSRNLLATETQYF.

This clonotype was detected only a few times. V and J are TRBV6-1 and TRBJ2-1, with D tentatively TRBD2 (5 bases). The V gene lost 4 bases and the J gene lost 8 bases, with 15 bases spanning the gap. The CDR3 covers 14 residues. Germline V gives CDR1 MNHNS, CDR2 SASEGT. The CDR3 bases are TGTGCCAGCAGTGCCCCACCTTCCGGGGATGAGCAGTTCTTC. Residues: CASSAPPSGDEQFF.

This clonotype has at least ten counts. V is TRBV5-1 and J is TRBJ1-1; D might be TRBD1 (5 bases). This CDR3 has 13 residues. The germline V gene has CDR1 SGHRS and CDR2 YFSETQ. V was trimmed by 0 bases and J by 9 bases, leaving 12 bases between them. The chain's CDR3 is CASSLGSGGQAFF. CDR3 sequence (DNA): TGCGCCAGCAGCTTGGGGTCGGGGGGTCAAGCTTTCTTT.

The chain uses TRBV7-9 and TRBJ1-6, with 8 bases that match TRBD1. The length of the CDR3 is 17 residues. CDR1 and CDR2 (germline): SEHNR, FQNEAQ (reference sequence). The junction had 4 bases not matched to a gene; V was cut back by 1 base and J by 2 bases. The CDR3, as DNA: TGTGCCAGCAGCTTAGGGGCAGGGGGCGCCTATAATTCACCCCTCCACTTT. It is translated as CASSLGAGGAYNSPLHF.

In its sample, this clonotype was seen many times. The rearrangement uses TRBV6-2 or TRBV6-3 and TRBJ2-1, with 14 nucleotides matching TRBD2. The ends lost 5 bases at V and 1 base at J; junction bases unmatched: 4. Looked up from germline, CDR1 is MNHEY and CDR2 is SVGEGT. The CDR3 extends over 17 amino acids. This CDR3 is CASSTGLAGGSYNEQFF. CDR3 nucleotide sequence: TGTGCCAGCAGTACCGGACTAGCGGGGGGATCCTACAATGAGCAGTTCTTC.

At least ten counts were recorded for this clonotype. The rearrangement uses TRBV15 and TRBJ1-2, with D uncertain. Germline V gene lookup returns CDR1 LNHNV and CDR2 YYDKDF (reference sequence). Trimming took off 0 bases at V and 4 bases at J, with 12 bases between the two ends. The CDR3 totals 15 residues. CDR3 nucleotide sequence: TGTGCCACCAGCAGAGATCTTGGGCAAGCCTATGGCTACACCTTC. Translation: CATSRDLGQAYGYTF.

This clonotype was detected ten times or more. The rearrangement uses TRBV5-1 and TRBJ1-1, with 8 bases matching TRBD1. Looked up from germline, CDR1 is SGHRS and CDR2 is YFSETQ. The CDR3 length is 14 residues. V shed 4 bases and J 2 bases; nucleotides not matched to a gene: 4. Here the CDR3 DNA reads TGCGCCAGCAGCCGCACAGGGGGAAACACTGAAGCTTTCTTT. Translated, it gives CASSRTGGNTEAFF.

This clonotype has a count of ten or more. J is TRBJ2-3 and V is TRBV29-1; TRBD1 matches 8 bases. V lost 6 bases to trimming and J lost 6 bases; unmatched junction nucleotides: 14. The CDR3 is 15 amino acids. Germline V CDR1 and CDR2: SQVTM, ANQGSEA. CDR3 amino acids: CSVPDRGPRVDTQYF. CDR3 DNA sequence: TGCAGCGTACCCGACAGGGGCCCAAGAGTCGATACGCAGTATTTT.

At least ten counts were recorded for this clonotype. This sequence joins TRBV4-3 and TRBJ2-5; TRBD1 matches at 8 bases. Unmatched junction bases numbered 3, after V lost 4 bases and J lost 2 bases. The CDR3 totals 14 residues. CDR1 and CDR2 (germline): LGHNA, YSLEER. CDR3 amino acids: CASSPGTGQETQYF. CDR3 in DNA: TGCGCCAGCAGCCCAGGGACAGGACAAGAGACCCAGTACTTC.

This clonotype has just a few counts. The genes are TRBV5-1 and TRBJ2-1, with 16 bases lining up with TRBD2. Germline values: CDR1 SGHRS, CDR2 YFSETQ. V lost 8 bases and J lost 4; bases outside the gene matches: 3. CDR3 length: 15 amino acids. The chain's CDR3 is CASKGLAGGYNEQFF. The CDR3 bases are TGCGCCAGTAAGGGACTAGCGGGGGGGTACAATGAGCAGTTCTTC.